Reported below is one T cell receptor beta chain. The antigen is undetermined. Assay: immunoSEQ multiplex PCR; the TCRdb copy retains only in-frame clones and omits some. The sample shows around 31,000 clones, around 95% of them seen only once. CDR1 is SGHNT, CDR2 YYREEE, per germline (reference sequence). Trimming left V 4 bases short and J 6 bases short, with 20 bases between. This CDR3 contains 16 residues. This sample was taken from a study of circulating and synovial CD4+ cells in juvenile arthritis. General study points: These blood cells shared more CDR3 sequences with synovium than bulk blood. Bulk blood CD4 samples held at least an order of magnitude more or fewer genomes than CPL. Some such blood samples were as oligoclonal as synovium.

The rearrangement uses TRBV5-4 and TRBJ1-3; D may be TRBD1 (6 bases). This clonotype was sampled from a human donor with juvenile idiopathic arthritis. Specimen: CD4+ T cells from blood. The CDR3 loop is CASSIDLQGAKNTIYF. CDR3 nucleotides: TGTGCCAGCAGCATAGATTTACAGGGAGCCAAAAACACCATATATTTT.